This T cell receptor (beta chain) was recorded in a study of T cells in Graves' hyperthyroidism and ophthalmopathy. Per germline, CDR1 MNHEY and CDR2 SMNVEV (reference sequence). Trimming cost V 3 bases and J 2 bases, with 10 bases left between them. The CDR3 is made up of 14 amino acids. The source material, RNA transcripts, was used to amplify TCR beta CDR3 regions. The primer set for the first-round RT-PCR of the TCR CDR3 was HTBI. In TCRdb, the multiplex PCR reads were re-called with MiXCR into one record per CDR3 protein. Here the sample spans 450,000 to 600,000 distinct CDR3 sequences, 12% to 15% being singletons. Absent ophthalmopathy progression within 18 months defined stable Graves' hyperthyroidism. This clonotype was detected many times.

The clonotype comes from a woman aged 35 to 49 with Graves' hyperthyroidism. The chain is built from TRBV27 and TRBJ1-1; TRBD1 is a possible D gene (5 bases). Sequencing was done on a sample of blood. The CDR3 protein is CASSFGRVNTEAFF. The DNA of the CDR3 is TGTGCCAGCAGTTTTGGCAGGGTCAACACTGAAGCTTTCTTT.